The clone carrying this T cell receptor (beta chain) was seen more than once but under ten times. As yet, its antigen is unknown. The data were obtained in a study of T-cell memory formation after mild COVID-19. Study results and caveats: The study detected some responding clones in pre-infection memory, suggesting cross-reactive memory joined. Mostly located in CM and EM were contracting CD4+ clones, with contracting CD8+ clones located in EMRA.

TCR alpha and TCR beta cDNA libraries carrying sample barcodes and UMIs were produced by 5'RACE using constant-segment primers. TCRdb called the 5' RACE reads again in MiXCR, with one record for every CDR3 protein. The sample lists around 200,000 distinct CDR3 sequences; more than 8% were seen once. There are 15 residues in the CDR3. CDR1 is LGHNA and CDR2 is YSLEER in the germline V gene. With 4 bases clipped from V and 6 bases from J, the junction kept 10 bases outside the gene matches. Sequenced sample: PBMCs or a T cell subset sorted from them (not recorded which). This chain uses TRBV4-3 with TRBJ2-3, with 7 bases aligning to TRBD2. The source of this sequence is a man between 18 and 35 years old who had mild COVID-19 (a few samples of this study predate the infection). Cell type and time point are not known. This chain's CDR3 is CASSPQAEGGDTQYF. For the CDR3, the DNA is TGCGCCAGCAGCCCCCAAGCGGAGGGAGGGGATACGCAGTATTTT.